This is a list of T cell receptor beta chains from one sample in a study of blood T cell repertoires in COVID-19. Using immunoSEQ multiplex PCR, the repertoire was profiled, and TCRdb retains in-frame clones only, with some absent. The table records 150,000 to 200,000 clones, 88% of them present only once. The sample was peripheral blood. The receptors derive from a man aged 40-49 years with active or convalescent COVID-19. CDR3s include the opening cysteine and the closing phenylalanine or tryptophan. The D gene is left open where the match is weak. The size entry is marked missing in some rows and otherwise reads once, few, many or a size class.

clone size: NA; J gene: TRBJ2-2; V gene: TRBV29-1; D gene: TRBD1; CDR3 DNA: TGCAGCGTGTCGGGACAGGTTACCGGGGAGCTGTTTTTT; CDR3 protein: CSVSGQVTGELFF
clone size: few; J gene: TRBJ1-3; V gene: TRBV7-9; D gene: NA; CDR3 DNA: TGTGCCAGCACACCATACAGCTCTGGAAACACCATATATTTT; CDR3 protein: CASTPYSSGNTIYF
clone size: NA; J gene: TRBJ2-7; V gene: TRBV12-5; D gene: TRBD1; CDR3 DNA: TGTGCTAGTGGTTTCGCCCTGACAGGGTTCGAGCAGTACTTC; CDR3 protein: CASGFALTGFEQYF
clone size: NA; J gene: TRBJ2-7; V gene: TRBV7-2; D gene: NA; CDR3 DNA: TGTGCCAGCAGGTCGGCTGGGGCTTACGAGCAGTACTTC; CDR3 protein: CASRSAGAYEQYF
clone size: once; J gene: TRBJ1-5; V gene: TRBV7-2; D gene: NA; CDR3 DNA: TGTGCCAGCAGCCTCAAGACGGGTTACAATCAGCCCCAGCATTTT; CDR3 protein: CASSLKTGYNQPQHF
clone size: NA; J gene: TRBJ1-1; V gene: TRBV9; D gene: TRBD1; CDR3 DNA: TGTGCCAGCAGCGAGGGGACAGAGAACACTGAAGCTTTCTTT; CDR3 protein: CASSEGTENTEAFF
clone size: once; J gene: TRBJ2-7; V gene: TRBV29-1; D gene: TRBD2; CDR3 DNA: TGCAGCGTTGCTAGCGGGTTCTCCTACGAGCAGTACTTC; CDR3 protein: CSVASGFSYEQYF
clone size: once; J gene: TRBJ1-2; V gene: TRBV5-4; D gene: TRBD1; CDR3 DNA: TGTGCCAGCAGCTTGGGAGGACAGGGTTGGAGCGGCTACACCTTC; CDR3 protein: CASSLGGQGWSGYTF
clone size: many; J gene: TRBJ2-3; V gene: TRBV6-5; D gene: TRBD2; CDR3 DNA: TGTGCCAGCAGCCCGGGACTAGCGGACACAGATACGCAGTATTTT; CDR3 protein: CASSPGLADTDTQYF
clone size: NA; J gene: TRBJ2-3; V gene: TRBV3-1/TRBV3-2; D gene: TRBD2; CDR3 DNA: TGTGCCAGCAGCCAGAAGTCGGGGGGTACAGATACGCAGTATTTT; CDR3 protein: CASSQKSGGTDTQYF
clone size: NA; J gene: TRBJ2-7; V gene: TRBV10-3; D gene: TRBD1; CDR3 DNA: TGTGCCATCAGGCCGGGACAGGGGAACGAGCAGTACTTC; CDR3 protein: CAIRPGQGNEQYF
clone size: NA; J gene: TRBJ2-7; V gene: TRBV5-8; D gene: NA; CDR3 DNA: TGTGCCAGTGAGTCGCAACCTTCCTACGAGCAGTACTTC; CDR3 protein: CASESQPSYEQYF
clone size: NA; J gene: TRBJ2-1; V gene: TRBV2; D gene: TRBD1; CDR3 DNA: TGTGCCAGCACCCTGGACAGGAACAATGAGCAGTTCTTC; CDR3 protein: CASTLDRNNEQFF
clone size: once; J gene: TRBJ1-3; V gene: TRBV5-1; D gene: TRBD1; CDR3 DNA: TGCGCCAGCAGCTTGGGAGACAGGGGAGCTGGAAACACCATATATTTT; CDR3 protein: CASSLGDRGAGNTIYF
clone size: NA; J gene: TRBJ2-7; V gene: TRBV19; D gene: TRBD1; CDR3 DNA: TGTGCCAGTAGTAGAGGGCCGGGACAGGGGGATCGGGAGCAGTACTTC; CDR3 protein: CASSRGPGQGDREQYF
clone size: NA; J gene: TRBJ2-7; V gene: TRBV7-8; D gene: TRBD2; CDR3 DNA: TGTGCCAGCAGCTTCGGCTGGACTAGCGGAAGGTACGAGCAGTACTTC; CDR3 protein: CASSFGWTSGRYEQYF
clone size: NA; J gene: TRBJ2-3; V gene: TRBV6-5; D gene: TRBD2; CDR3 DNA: TGTGCCAGCAGTTCTCCACTAGCGGGGGGCGTAGATACGCAGTATTTT; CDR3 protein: CASSSPLAGGVDTQYF
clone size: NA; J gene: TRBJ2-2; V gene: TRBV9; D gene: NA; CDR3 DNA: TGTGCCAGCAGCGTGCACCGGCCGGGAGACACCGGGGAGCTGTTTTTT; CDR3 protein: CASSVHRPGDTGELFF
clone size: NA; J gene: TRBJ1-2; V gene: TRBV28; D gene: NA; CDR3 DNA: TGTGCCAGCAGCCTCGGGACACCGGTAAATGGCTACACCTTC; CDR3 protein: CASSLGTPVNGYTF
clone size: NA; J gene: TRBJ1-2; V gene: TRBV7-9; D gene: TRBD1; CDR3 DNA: TGTGCCAGCAGCTTGGCGACAGGGAGTTGGGACTATGGCTACACCTTC; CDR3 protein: CASSLATGSWDYGYTF
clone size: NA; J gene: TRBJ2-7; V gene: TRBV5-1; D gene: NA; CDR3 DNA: TGCGCCAGCAGCTTGGGGCAGAACCTCGAGCAGTACTTC; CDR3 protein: CASSLGQNLEQYF
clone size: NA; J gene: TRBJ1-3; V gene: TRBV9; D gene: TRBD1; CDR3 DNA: TGTGCCAGCAGGGCCGGGACAGCCTCTGGAAACACCATATATTTT; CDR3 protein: CASRAGTASGNTIYF
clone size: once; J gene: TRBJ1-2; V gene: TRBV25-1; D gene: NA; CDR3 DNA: TGTGCCAGCAGTGAGGACAAGCAGGGCTATGGCTACACCTTC; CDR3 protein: CASSEDKQGYGYTF
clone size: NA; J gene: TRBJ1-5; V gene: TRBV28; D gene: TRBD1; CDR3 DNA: TGTGCCAGCAGGTACGGACAGGGGTCTCATCAGCCCCAGCATTTT; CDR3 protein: CASRYGQGSHQPQHF
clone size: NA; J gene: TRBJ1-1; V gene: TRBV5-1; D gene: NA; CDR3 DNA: TGCGCCAGCAGCTTGGACCCGGGAGGGACTGAAGCTTTCTTT; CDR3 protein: CASSLDPGGTEAFF
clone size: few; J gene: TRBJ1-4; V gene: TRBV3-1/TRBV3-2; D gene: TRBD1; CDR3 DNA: TGTGCCAGCAGCCATCAGGGACAGGAAAAACTGTTTTTT; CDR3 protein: CASSHQGQEKLFF
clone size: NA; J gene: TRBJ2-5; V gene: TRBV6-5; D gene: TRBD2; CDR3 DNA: TGTGCCAGCAGTTCACGTCCCGGGACTAGTGCGGAGACCCAGTACTTC; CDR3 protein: CASSSRPGTSAETQYF
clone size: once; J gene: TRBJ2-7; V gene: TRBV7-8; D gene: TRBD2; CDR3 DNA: TGTGCCAGCAGCTTAGCGAGGGTGGGAGGGGCTAGCTCCTACGAGCAGTACTTC; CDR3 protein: CASSLARVGGASSYEQYF
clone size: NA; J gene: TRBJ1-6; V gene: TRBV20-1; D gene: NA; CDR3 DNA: TGCAGTGCTAGTAGAGGATTGGAGAATTCACCCCTCCACTTT; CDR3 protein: CSASRGLENSPLHF
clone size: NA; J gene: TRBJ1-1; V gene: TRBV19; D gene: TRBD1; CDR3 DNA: TGTGCCAGTAGGGCCCGGGACAGGGACACTGAAGCTTTCTTT; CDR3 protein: CASRARDRDTEAFF
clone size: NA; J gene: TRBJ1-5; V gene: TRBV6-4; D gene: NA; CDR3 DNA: TGTGCCAGCAGCATACTTGAGGGCGGTCAGCCCCAGCATTTT; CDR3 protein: CASSILEGGQPQHF
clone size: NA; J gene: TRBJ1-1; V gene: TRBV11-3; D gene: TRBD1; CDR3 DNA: TGTGCCAGCAGCTTAGTGGGGACAGGACACACTGAAGCTTTCTTT; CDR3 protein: CASSLVGTGHTEAFF
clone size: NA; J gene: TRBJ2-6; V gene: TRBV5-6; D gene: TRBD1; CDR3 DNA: TGTGCCAGCAGCTTACAGGGGGCGCCTGGGGCCAACGTCCTGACTTTC; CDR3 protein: CASSLQGAPGANVLTF
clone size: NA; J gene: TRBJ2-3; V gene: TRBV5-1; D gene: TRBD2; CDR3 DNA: TGCGCCAGCAAACCGGGACTAGCGGGGGAAGGTACGCAGTATTTT; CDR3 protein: CASKPGLAGEGTQYF
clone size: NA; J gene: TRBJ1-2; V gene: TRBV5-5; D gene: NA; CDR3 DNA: TGTGCCAGCAGCTTGGCCCCCTACTATGGCTACACCTTC; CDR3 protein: CASSLAPYYGYTF
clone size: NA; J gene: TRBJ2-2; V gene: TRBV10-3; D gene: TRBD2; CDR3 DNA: TGTGCCATCAGTGACCAACTAGCGGGAGGCCCCTACACCGGGGAGCTGTTTTTT; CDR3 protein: CAISDQLAGGPYTGELFF
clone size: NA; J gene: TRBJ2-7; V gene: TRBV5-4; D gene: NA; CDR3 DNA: TGTGCCAGCACCCGGAGCGGAACCTACGAGCAGTACTTC; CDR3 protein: CASTRSGTYEQYF
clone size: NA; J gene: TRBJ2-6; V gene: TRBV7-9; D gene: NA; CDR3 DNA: TGTGCCAGCAGCTACTCCCCTCTTTCTGGGGCCAACGTCCTGACTTTC; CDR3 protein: CASSYSPLSGANVLTF
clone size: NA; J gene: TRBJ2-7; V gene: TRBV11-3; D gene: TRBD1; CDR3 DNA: TGTGCCAGCAGCTCAGCGGCGGGACAGGGGGCCGAGCAGTACTTC; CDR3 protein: CASSSAAGQGAEQYF
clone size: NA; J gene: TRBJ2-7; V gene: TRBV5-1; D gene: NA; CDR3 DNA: TGCGCCAGCAGTGCTTCCCAGGGAGGTAGCTACGAGCAGTACTTC; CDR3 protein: CASSASQGGSYEQYF
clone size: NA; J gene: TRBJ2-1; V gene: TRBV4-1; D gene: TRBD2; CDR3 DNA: TGCGCCAGCAGCCAAGATCCCGGGAGGAACAATGAGCAGTTCTTC; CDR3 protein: CASSQDPGRNNEQFF
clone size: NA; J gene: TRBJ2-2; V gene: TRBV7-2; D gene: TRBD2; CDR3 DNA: TGTGCCAGCAGCGAAACGGGGGGGCTAGTCACCGGGGAGCTGTTTTTT; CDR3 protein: CASSETGGLVTGELFF
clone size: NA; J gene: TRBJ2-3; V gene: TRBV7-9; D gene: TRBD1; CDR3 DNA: TGTGCCAGCAGTAAAACCACCGGGACAGGGAATACGCAGTATTTT; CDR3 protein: CASSKTTGTGNTQYF
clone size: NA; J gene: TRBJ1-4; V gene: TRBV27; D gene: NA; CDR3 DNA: TGTGCCAGCAGTTTTGGCGGAAAGGCGACTAATGAAAAACTGTTTTTT; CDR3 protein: CASSFGGKATNEKLFF
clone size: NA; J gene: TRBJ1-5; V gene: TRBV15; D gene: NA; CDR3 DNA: TGTGCCACCAGCAGAGATGGACGGGGGGATCAGCCCCAGCATTTT; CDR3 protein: CATSRDGRGDQPQHF